This TCR beta chain was recorded in a study of T-cell reconstitution after alpha-beta-depleted transplantation in children (dated by TCRdb to the mid-2010s). For the wider study: T-cell immune reconstitution after TCRalphabeta/CD19-depleted allogeneic hematopoietic cell transplantation in children was quantitatively tracked in the study by means of TCR repertoire profiling. Overall study results and their limits: Over subsequent months, a decline in hyperexpanded clone frequencies was noted, and after one year, T-cell counts and TCRbeta diversity were mostly ascribed to newly produced T cells. The apparently early alphabetaT-cell count recovery about two months after transplant was reportedly dependent on only several hundred rapidly expanded clones derived from non-depleted graft cells. In some patients, the high TCRbeta diversity seen at day 60 was put down to recipient T cells and intrathymic progenitors that had survived conditioning.

The treatment or condition label here, explained by the study, means: allogeneic hematopoietic cell transplantation with graft depleted of TCRalphabeta T cells and CD19 B cells. The transplant recipients were children given TCRalphabeta/CD19-depleted allogeneic hematopoietic cell grafts. This clonotype appeared many times. Its binding antigen is unknown. Base-call qualities are not available, and no considerably larger clone is one nucleotide away. Library preparation employed PCR. The sample was run on an Illumina HiSeq 2500. To normalize quantification of the TCRbeta repertoire, the TCR libraries were built with molecular barcoding that relied on unique molecular identifiers. TCRdb cleaned the public reads at Q25 with fastp, built clones with MiXCR and kept in-frame beta chains. Records with the same CDR3 protein are collapsed into one entry carrying the most frequent genes and DNA. The sample table holds approximately 200,000 distinct CDR3 sequences, of which roughly 6.3% were seen once. Of the sample, roughly 4.7% falls within the top ten clones.

The sequence came from a girl less than two years old with combined immunodeficiency, due to receive a stem cell transplant. Sequencing was performed on PBMCs, taken before TCRalphabeta/CD19-depleted stem cell transplant.

The CDR3 is CASSLAGGRMNTEAFF. In nucleotides, the sequence is TGCGCCAGCAGCTTGGCCGGGGGACGGATGAACACTGAAGCTTTCTTT. The rearrangement combines TRBV5-1 with TRBJ1-1, and the D gene may be TRBD1, 5 bases matching. The trim is 0 bases for V and 0 bases for J, with a gap of 12 bases between the germline ends. The CDR1 and CDR2 encoded by the germline V gene are SGHRS and YFSETQ. Spanning cysteine to phenylalanine, the CDR3 consists of 16 amino acids. The DNA shown is the 48-base CDR3, in frame from base 1.